Each of the 15 T cell receptor beta chains below was sequenced from the same sample in a study of shared clonotypes between healthy human individuals. Assay: immunoSEQ multiplex PCR; the TCRdb copy retains only in-frame clones and omits some. Of about 1.1 million clones listed, about 80% are singletons. Sequencing was performed on memory CD4+ T cells from PBMCs. Subset given: CD45RA-negative fraction. The receptors were gathered from a man younger than 30 in good health. Some clones in this sample may be carry-over from other donors' samples.

There are a few counts of this clone. This rearrangement joins TRBV4-1 to TRBJ2-7; D perhaps matches TRBD1 (5 bases). The CDR3 covers 15 residues. Germline values: CDR1 MGHRA, CDR2 YSYEKL. V was shortened by 0 bases and J by 3 bases, with 12 bases between the two germline ends. The CDR3 sequence: CASSQDGAPYYEQYF. The DNA for the CDR3 is TGCGCCAGCAGCCAAGATGGGGCACCGTACTACGAGCAGTACTTC.

The genes are TRBV6-5 and TRBJ1-1; D is ambiguous. Germline V lookup: CDR1 MNHEY, CDR2 SVGAGI. Trimming took 11 bases from V and 1 from J, leaving 8 bases between them. The CDR3 runs to 11 residues. CDR3: CAALGNTEAFF. The CDR3 bases are TGTGCCGCCCTGGGGAACACTGAAGCTTTCTTT.

The chain recombines TRBV4-3 with TRBJ2-5; 10 positions match TRBD2. CDR1 and CDR2 from the germline V gene are LGHNA and YSLEER. The CDR3 spans 18 residues. J was trimmed by 4 bases and V by 0 bases; bases with no gene match: 11. CDR3 region: CASSQDMGSGRAGETQYF. As DNA, the CDR3 is TGCGCCAGCAGCCAAGATATGGGGAGCGGGAGGGCCGGAGAGACCCAGTACTTC.

The V gene is TRBV7-9, the J gene TRBJ1-1; no clear D. Germline CDR1 reads SEHNR; CDR2 reads FQNEAQ (reference sequence). The CDR3 consists of 14 residues. V was shortened by 5 bases and J by 2 bases, with 12 bases between the two germline ends. The CDR3 here is CASSPYLGNTEAFF. The CDR3 nucleotides read TGTGCCAGCAGCCCCTATTTGGGTAACACTGAAGCTTTCTTT.

This clone was detected a few times. V and J are TRBV2 and TRBJ2-1; TRBD2 agrees at 8 bases. V lost 1 base and J lost 2; bases outside the gene matches: 1. This CDR3 has 15 residues. Germline CDR1 reads SNHLY; CDR2 reads FYNNEI. The CDR3 nucleotides are TGTGCCAGCAGTGAAGAGCGGGAGCCCTACAATGAGCAGTTCTTC. Its protein is CASSEEREPYNEQFF.

This chain uses TRBV7-3 with TRBJ2-2, with D unresolved. Germline assignment: CDR1 SGHTA and CDR2 FQGTGA. This CDR3 contains 14 residues. Trimming removed 3 bases from V and 4 bases from J, with 9 bases in between. The chain's CDR3 is CASSLQETTGELFF. In DNA form, the CDR3 reads TGTGCCAGCAGCTTGCAAGAAACCACCGGGGAGCTGTTTTTT.

The gene calls are TRBV5-1 and TRBJ2-2; the D gene is possibly TRBD1 (6 bases). The V gene's germline CDR1 is SGHRS and CDR2 YFSETQ. The V gene lost 4 bases and the J gene lost 2 bases, with 15 bases spanning the gap. CDR3 size: 16 residues. The CDR3 nucleotides read TGCGCCAGCAGCCAGACAGGCCCTCTTAACACCGGGGAGCTGTTTTTT. Translating gives CASSQTGPLNTGELFF.

The chain combines TRBV7-6 with TRBJ2-1; 7 bases map to TRBD2. Trimming took 1 base from V and 3 from J; bases not matched to a gene: 9. The CDR3 covers 17 residues. CDR1 and CDR2 from the germline V gene are SGHVS and FNYEAQ. CDR3 coding DNA: TGTGCCAGCAGCTTAGACGGCGCGGGAGCTTACTACAATGAGCAGTTCTTC. This translates into CASSLDGAGAYYNEQFF.

J is TRBJ2-7 and V is TRBV5-1; TRBD2 matches at 8 bases. V gave up 4 bases and J gave up 2 bases; unmatched junction bases: 8. CDR1 is SGHRS and CDR2 is YFSETQ in the germline V gene. The CDR3 loop spans 15 amino acids. In DNA, the CDR3 is TGCGCCAGCAGCCGAGGGACTAGGGCAACCTACGAGCAGTACTTC. It translates to CASSRGTRATYEQYF. Looking up the rest from reference TRBV5-1 and TRBJ2-7 gives the full variable domain: KAGVTQTPRYLIKTRGQQVTLSCSPISGHRSVSWYQQTPGQGLQFLFEYFSETQRNKGNFPGRFSGRQFSNSRSEMNVSTLELGDSALYLCASSRGTRATYEQYFGPGTRLTVT.

This clone was detected a few times. This sample also contains other DNA sequences that code for the same CDR3. This sequence joins TRBV4-1 and TRBJ2-5, with D unclear. The V and J ends lost 3 bases and 5 bases respectively, with 10 bases between them. CDR1 is MGHRA and CDR2 is YSYEKL in the germline V gene. CDR3 length: 13 residues. Written as DNA, the CDR3 is TGCGCCAGCAGCCACCCCGGCGGTGAGACCCAGTACTTC. Translation gives CASSHPGGETQYF.

The CDR3 sequence: CASPAPQGTNEKLFF. The CDR3 DNA follows: TGTGCCTCCCCCGCCCCTCAGGGGACTAATGAAAAACTGTTTTTT. This chain connects TRBV30 to TRBJ1-4, with D perhaps matching TRBD1 (6 bases). Germline lookup yields CDR1 GTSNPN and CDR2 SVGIG (reference sequence). V lost 7 bases, J lost 2 bases, and 17 bases lay in between. CDR3 length equals 15 residues.

A few counts support this clone. This chain links TRBV2 with TRBJ2-2; the D is unclear. Germline V gives CDR1 SNHLY, CDR2 FYNNEI. The CDR3 contains 13 residues. The germline V and J ends were trimmed by 1 base and 4 bases, with 4 bases remaining between them. The CDR3 is CASSEGGTGELFF. The DNA for the CDR3 is TGTGCCAGCAGTGAAGGGGGCACCGGGGAGCTGTTTTTT.

This clone was counted a few times. V and J are TRBV7-9 and TRBJ1-1; D remains unclear. Germline CDR1 reads SEHNR; CDR2 reads FQNEAQ (reference sequence). This CDR3 is 13 amino acids long. V dropped 2 bases and J dropped 6 bases, with 10 bases sitting between them. The CDR3 spells CASSLSGMAEAFF. The CDR3 nucleotides are TGTGCCAGCAGCTTATCCGGGATGGCTGAAGCTTTCTTT.

V and J are TRBV29-1 and TRBJ1-4, with D perhaps matching TRBD1 (5 bases). CDR1 and CDR2 from the germline V gene are SQVTM and ANQGSEA. This CDR3 is built from 12 residues. Trimming removed 6 bases at V and 8 bases at J, with 13 bases between. CDR3 coding DNA: TGCAGCGTCGCGGGGGGGGGAGAAAAACTGTTTTTT. It codes for CSVAGGGEKLFF.

The chain joins TRBV7-9 to TRBJ2-7, with D possibly matching TRBD2 (6 bases). Trimming stripped 6 bases from V and 0 bases from J, with 15 bases between. The CDR3 loop spans 15 amino acids. CDR1 is SEHNR, CDR2 FQNEAQ, per germline (reference sequence). For the CDR3, the DNA is TGTGCCAGCAGTCCGGGAGACCCATTCTCCTACGAGCAGTACTTC. Protein: CASSPGDPFSYEQYF.